This passage covers 20 T cell receptor beta chains from one sample sequenced in a study of beta chain features in type 1 diabetes. The study, taken as a whole, reports: Moderately but significantly shorter TCRB CDR3s were found in Type 1 diabetes patients in all four CD4+ subsets.

Their antigen targets remain unknown. The authors reverse transcribed all of the isolated RNA, so sequencing captured expressed TCRB transcripts. TCRdb's copy holds only in-frame clones and misses some; the assay was immunoSEQ multiplex PCR. The sample consists of about 340,000 clones, approximately 9.7% of them appearing once. The sequencing sample was made of central memory CD4+ T cells from blood. The receptors derive from a man younger than 45 with type 1 diabetes.

This clone was counted between two and nine times. The chain combines TRBV6-5 with TRBJ2-2, with 8 bases aligning to TRBD1. Unmatched junction bases numbered 6, after V lost 2 bases and J lost 4 bases. Per germline, CDR1 MNHEY and CDR2 SVGAGI. The CDR3 sequence is 16 residues long. The CDR3 spells CASSYLDRGGTGELFF. The CDR3, as DNA: TGTGCCAGCAGTTACCTCGACAGGGGAGGCACCGGGGAGCTGTTTTTT.

The chain joins TRBV27 to TRBJ2-5; TRBD2 matches at 12 bases. This CDR3 has 15 amino acids. From germline, CDR1 is MNHEY and CDR2 SMNVEV (reference sequence). The V segment lost 4 bases and the J segment 5 bases; nucleotides outside the gene matches: 5. In DNA form, the CDR3 reads TGTGCCAGCAGTTCCCCTAGCGGGGGGGCGGAGACCCAGTACTTC. It yields the protein CASSSPSGGAETQYF.

This clone was seen ten or more times. V gene TRBV11-3 combines with J gene TRBJ2-1; D tentatively fits TRBD1 or TRBD2 (5 bases each). The CDR3 runs 15 residues. V lost 1 base and J 1 base, leaving 8 bases between the germline ends. The germline CDR1 and CDR2 sequences are SGHNT and YENEEA. CDR3: CASSLGRESYNEQFF. CDR3 nucleotides: TGTGCCAGCAGCTTAGGCAGGGAGTCCTACAATGAGCAGTTCTTC.

The V call is TRBV18, the J call TRBJ2-2; D is tentatively TRBD1 or TRBD2 (5 bases each). The CDR3 has 15 amino acids. Germline values: CDR1 KGHSH, CDR2 LQKENI. With 8 bases removed from V and 2 bases from J, the gap between germline ends came to 15 bases. In DNA, the CDR3 is TGTGCCAGCCGCGGCAGGGAGAGTAACACCGGGGAGCTGTTTTTT. Translation: CASRGRESNTGELFF.

The chain has TRBV30 and TRBJ2-7, with 9 bases that match TRBD1. Germline V gene lookup returns CDR1 GTSNPN and CDR2 SVGIG (reference sequence). There are 14 residues in the CDR3. The trim removed 3 bases at V and 4 bases at J, leaving 7 bases unmatched. CDR3 in DNA: TGTGCCTGGAGGACCGGGACAGGGTATTACGAGCAGTACTTC. This encodes CAWRTGTGYYEQYF.

This chain links TRBV27 with TRBJ1-5; D ambiguous. There are 13 residues in the CDR3. CDR1 and CDR2 (germline): MNHEY, SMNVEV (reference sequence). Trimming shortened V by 3 bases and J by 2 bases, and 5 bases separated the two germline ends. CDR3: CASSFLGNQPQHF. Written as DNA, the CDR3 is TGTGCCAGCAGTTTTCTAGGCAATCAGCCCCAGCATTTT.

This clone has only a few counts. This chain links TRBV6-5 with TRBJ2-7; D may be TRBD2 (6 bases). The V gene lost 6 bases and the J gene lost 2 bases, with 11 bases spanning the gap. The CDR3 sequence is 13 residues long. Germline values: CDR1 MNHEY, CDR2 SVGAGI. Here the CDR3 DNA reads TGTGCCAGCAGCTCCGGGGGTCCCTACGAGCAGTACTTC. Its translation is CASSSGGPYEQYF.

About this clone itself: One junction end does not reproduce the germline sequence, and a read error may be involved. V gene TRBV20-1 combines with J gene TRBJ1-2; 9 bases are shared with TRBD1. The germline gives CDR1 DFQATT, CDR2 SNEGSKA (reference sequence). The CDR3 loop spans 11 amino acids. CDR3 protein: CSARGTTGGNF. The CDR3 region has the DNA TGCAGTGCTAGAGGAACGACAGGGGGGAACTTC.

This chain links TRBV4-3 with TRBJ2-5; 7 bases are shared with TRBD2. CDR1 is LGHNA, CDR2 YSLEER, per germline. V shed 0 bases and J 5 bases; nucleotides not matched to a gene: 6. This CDR3 has 15 residues. The CDR3 here is CASSQDGQGGETQYF. The CDR3 bases are TGCGCCAGCAGCCAAGATGGGCAGGGAGGGGAGACCCAGTACTTC.

This rearrangement joins TRBV6-6 to TRBJ1-2, with D hard to call. Germline loops: CDR1 MNHNY, CDR2 SVGAGI (reference sequence). Between the trimmed V and J ends, which lost 6 bases and 0 bases, there was a span of 14 bases. The CDR3 extends over 15 amino acids. In DNA form, the CDR3 reads TGTGCCAGCAGCGACGGAGACGGGTCTAACTATGGCTACACCTTC. This gives the protein CASSDGDGSNYGYTF.

The CDR3 DNA reads as TGTGCCAGCAGTTCGGGACAGCTACTAGCCAAAAACATTCAGTACTTC. Protein: CASSSGQLLAKNIQYF. This chain uses TRBV28 with TRBJ2-4; TRBD1 aligns across 7 bases. The germline gives CDR1 MDHEN, CDR2 SYDVKM. The CDR3 contains 16 residues. V shed 4 bases and J 0 bases; nucleotides not matched to a gene: 6.

This clone was picked up a small number of times. Other DNA sequences in this sample translate to the same CDR3. The chain is built from TRBV9 and TRBJ2-5, with a weak D call TRBD2 (5 bases). V was trimmed by 0 bases and J by 2 bases, leaving 8 bases between them. In germline, CDR1 is SGDLS, CDR2 YYNGEE. CDR3 length: 14 residues. The CDR3 DNA follows: TGTGCCAGCAGCGTAGGAGGGAATCAAGAGACCCAGTACTTC. It encodes CASSVGGNQETQYF. The full variable domain, with the rest looked up from reference TRBV9 and TRBJ2-5, is DSGVTQTPKHLITATGQRVTLRCSPRSGDLSVYWYQQSLDQGLQFLIQYYNGEERAKGNILERFSAQQFPDLHSELNLSSLELGDSALYFCASSVGGNQETQYFGPGTRLLVL.

V gene TRBV7-2 combines with J gene TRBJ1-2; no firm D call. Trimming took 2 bases from V and 8 from J, leaving 6 bases between them. Germline V gene lookup returns CDR1 SGHTA and CDR2 FQGNSA. The CDR3 consists of 11 residues. CDR3 sequence reads: CASSLLGGYTF. CDR3 nucleotides: TGTGCCAGCAGCTTACTCGGCGGCTACACCTTC.

This clone has just a few counts. This rearrangement joins TRBV20-1 to TRBJ2-3, with D uncertain. This CDR3 has 10 amino acids. Trimming cost V 6 bases and J 6 bases, with 7 bases left between them. Germline CDR1 reads DFQATT; CDR2 reads SNEGSKA (reference sequence). CDR3 residues: CSAGGDTQYF. The CDR3 DNA reads as TGCAGTGCCGGTGGGGATACGCAGTATTTT.

The V gene is TRBV10-3, the J gene TRBJ2-5; 9 bases are shared with TRBD2. CDR1 is ENHRY and CDR2 is SYGVKD in the germline V gene. The CDR3 extends over 13 amino acids. The trim removed 7 bases at V and 4 bases at J, leaving 4 bases unmatched. CDR3: CAIKRGAGETQYF. The CDR3 nucleotides are TGTGCCATCAAGCGGGGGGCGGGAGAGACCCAGTACTTC.

This clone showed up just a few times. CDR3 bases: TGCAGCGCCGGGCGACAGGGGGCGGACGGGGAGCTGTTTTTT. Residues: CSAGRQGADGELFF. The V call is TRBV29-1, the J call TRBJ2-2; TRBD1 agrees at 10 bases. CDR1 and CDR2 (germline): SQVTM, ANQGSEA. The CDR3 has 14 residues. Trimming at V came to 7 bases and at J to 7 bases, leaving 9 bases not matched to a gene.

A few counts support this clone. The V gene is TRBV7-2, the J gene TRBJ1-1, with D perhaps matching TRBD1 (5 bases). The CDR3 loop spans 13 amino acids. Trimming took off 7 bases at V and 1 base at J, with 10 bases between the two ends. Germline V CDR1 and CDR2: SGHTA, FQGNSA. The DNA of the CDR3 is TGTGCCAGCAAGGAGGGGCGGAACACTGAAGCTTTCTTT. This sequence encodes CASKEGRNTEAFF. Full variable domain (outside the CDR3, taken from reference TRBV7-2 and TRBJ1-1): GAGVSQSPSNKVTEKGKDVELRCDPISGHTALYWYRQSLGQGLEFLIYFQGNSAPDKSGLPSDRFSAERTGGSVSTLTIQRTQQEDSAVYLCASKEGRNTEAFFGQGTRLTVV.

The chain is built from TRBV5-6 and TRBJ1-1, with 7 bases aligning to TRBD1. This CDR3 spans 13 amino acids. Trimming cost V 6 bases and J 3 bases; bases outside gene matches: 5. In germline, CDR1 is SGHDT, CDR2 YYEEEE. The CDR3 loop is CASTGDRDTEAFF. Here the CDR3 DNA reads TGTGCCAGCACCGGTGACAGGGACACTGAAGCTTTCTTT.

The gene calls are TRBV7-2 and TRBJ2-5, with D tentatively TRBD1 (5 bases). The V end was cut by 2 bases, the J end by 5 bases, with 15 bases between. Germline CDR1 SGHTA, CDR2 FQGNSA. The CDR3 totals 15 residues. The CDR3 DNA reads TGTGCCAGCAGCTTACTCGCCAGGGTCGGGGAGACCCAGTACTTC. Protein: CASSLLARVGETQYF.

This clone occurred a few times. The genes are TRBV10-3 and TRBJ2-7, with D unresolved. Germline CDR1 ENHRY, CDR2 SYGVKD. V was clipped by 6 bases and J by 3 bases, with 15 bases between them. The CDR3 length is 14 residues. This chain's CDR3 is CAIRKHQKGYEQYF. The CDR3 DNA is TGTGCCATCAGGAAACACCAGAAGGGCTACGAGCAGTACTTC.